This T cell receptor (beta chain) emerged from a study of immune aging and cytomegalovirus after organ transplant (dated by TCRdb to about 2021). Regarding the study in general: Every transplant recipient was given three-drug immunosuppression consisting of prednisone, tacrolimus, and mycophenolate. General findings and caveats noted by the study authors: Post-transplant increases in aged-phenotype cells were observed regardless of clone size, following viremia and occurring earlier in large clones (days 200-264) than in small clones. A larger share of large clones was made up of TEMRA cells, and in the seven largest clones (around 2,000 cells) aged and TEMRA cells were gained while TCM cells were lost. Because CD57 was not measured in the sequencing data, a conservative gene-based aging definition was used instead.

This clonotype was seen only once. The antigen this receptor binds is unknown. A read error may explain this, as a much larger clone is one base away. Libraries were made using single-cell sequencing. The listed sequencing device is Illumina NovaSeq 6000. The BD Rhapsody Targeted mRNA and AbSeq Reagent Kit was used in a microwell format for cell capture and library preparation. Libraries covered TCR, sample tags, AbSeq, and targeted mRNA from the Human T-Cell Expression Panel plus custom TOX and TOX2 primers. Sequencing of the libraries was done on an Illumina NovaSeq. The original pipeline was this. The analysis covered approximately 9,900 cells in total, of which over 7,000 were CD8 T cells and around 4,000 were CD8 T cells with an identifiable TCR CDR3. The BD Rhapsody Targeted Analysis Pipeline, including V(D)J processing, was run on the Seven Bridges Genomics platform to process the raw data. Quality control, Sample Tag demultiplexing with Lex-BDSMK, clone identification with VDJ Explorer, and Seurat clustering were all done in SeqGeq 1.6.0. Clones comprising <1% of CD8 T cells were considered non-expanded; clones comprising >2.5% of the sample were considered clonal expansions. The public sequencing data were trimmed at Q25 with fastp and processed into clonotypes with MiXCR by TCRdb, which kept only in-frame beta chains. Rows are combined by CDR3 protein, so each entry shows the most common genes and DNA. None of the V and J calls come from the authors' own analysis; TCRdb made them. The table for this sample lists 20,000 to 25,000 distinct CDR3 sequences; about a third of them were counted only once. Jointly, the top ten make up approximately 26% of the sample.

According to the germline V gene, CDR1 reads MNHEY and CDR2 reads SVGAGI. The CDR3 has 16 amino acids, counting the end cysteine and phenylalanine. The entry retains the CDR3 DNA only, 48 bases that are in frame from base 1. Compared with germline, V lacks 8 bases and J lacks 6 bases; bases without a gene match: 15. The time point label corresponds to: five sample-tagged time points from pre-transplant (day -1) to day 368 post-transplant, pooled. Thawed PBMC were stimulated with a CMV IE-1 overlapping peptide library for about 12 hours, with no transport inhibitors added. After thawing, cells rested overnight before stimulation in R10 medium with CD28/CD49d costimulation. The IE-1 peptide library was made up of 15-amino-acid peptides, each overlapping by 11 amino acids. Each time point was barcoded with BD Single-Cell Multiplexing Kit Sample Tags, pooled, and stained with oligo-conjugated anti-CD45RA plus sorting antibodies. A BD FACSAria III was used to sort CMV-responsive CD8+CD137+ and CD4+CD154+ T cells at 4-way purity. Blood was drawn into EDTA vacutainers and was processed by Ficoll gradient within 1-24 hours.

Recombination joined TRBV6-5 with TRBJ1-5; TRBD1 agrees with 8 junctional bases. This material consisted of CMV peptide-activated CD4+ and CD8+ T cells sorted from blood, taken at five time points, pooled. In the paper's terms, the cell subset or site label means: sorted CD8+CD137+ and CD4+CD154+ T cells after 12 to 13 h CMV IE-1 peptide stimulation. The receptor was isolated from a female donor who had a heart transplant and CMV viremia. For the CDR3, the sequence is CASGESGQVATQPQHF. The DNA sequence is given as TGTGCCAGCGGCGAATCGGGACAGGTTGCGACTCAGCCCCAGCATTTT.